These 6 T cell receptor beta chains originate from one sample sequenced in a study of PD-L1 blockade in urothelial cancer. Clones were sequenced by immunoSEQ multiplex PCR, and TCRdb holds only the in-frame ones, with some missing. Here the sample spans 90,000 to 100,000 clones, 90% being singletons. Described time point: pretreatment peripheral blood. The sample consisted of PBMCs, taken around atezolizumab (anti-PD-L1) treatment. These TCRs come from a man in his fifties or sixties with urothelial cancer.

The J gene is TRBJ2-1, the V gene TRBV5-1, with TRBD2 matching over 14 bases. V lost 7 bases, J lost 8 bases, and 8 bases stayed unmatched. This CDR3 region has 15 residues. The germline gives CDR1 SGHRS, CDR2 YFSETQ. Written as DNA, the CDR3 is TGCGCCAGCGGACCCGGGACTAGCGGGAGCGATGAGCAGTTCTTC. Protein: CASGPGTSGSDEQFF.

The CDR3 DNA reads as TGTGCCAGCAGCAAATGGCCTGGGACTAGCGGGAACTTCTCCTACGAGCAGTACTTC. It yields the protein CASSKWPGTSGNFSYEQYF. This chain links TRBV21-1 with TRBJ2-7; TRBD2, the table's D call, lacks a check against the DNA. TRBV21-1 is annotated as a pseudogene. The CDR3 sequence is 19 residues long.

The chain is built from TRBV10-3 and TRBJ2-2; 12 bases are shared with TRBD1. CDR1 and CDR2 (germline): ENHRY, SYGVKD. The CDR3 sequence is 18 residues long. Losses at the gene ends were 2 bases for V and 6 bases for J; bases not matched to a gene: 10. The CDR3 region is CAISEMRRGQGASGELFF. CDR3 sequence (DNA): TGTGCCATCAGTGAGATGAGGAGGGGACAGGGGGCCTCCGGGGAGCTGTTTTTT.

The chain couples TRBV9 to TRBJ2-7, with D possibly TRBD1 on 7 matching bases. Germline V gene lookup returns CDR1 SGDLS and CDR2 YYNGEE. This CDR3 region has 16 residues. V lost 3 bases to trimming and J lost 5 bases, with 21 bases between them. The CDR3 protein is CASSARPGGTVDEQYF. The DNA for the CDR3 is TGTGCCAGCAGCGCCCGCCCCGGCGGGACAGTGGACGAGCAGTACTTC.

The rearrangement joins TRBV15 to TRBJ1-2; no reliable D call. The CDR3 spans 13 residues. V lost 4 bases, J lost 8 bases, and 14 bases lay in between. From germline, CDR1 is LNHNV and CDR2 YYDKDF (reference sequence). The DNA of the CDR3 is TGTGCCACCAGCACGTCGGGATTTGTCGGCTACACCTTC. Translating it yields CATSTSGFVGYTF.

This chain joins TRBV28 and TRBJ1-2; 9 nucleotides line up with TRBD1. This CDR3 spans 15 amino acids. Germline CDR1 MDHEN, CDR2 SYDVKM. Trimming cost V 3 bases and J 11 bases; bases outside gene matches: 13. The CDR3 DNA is TGTGCCAGCAGTTTCCTGGGGGACAGGGTTGGGGGATACACCTTC. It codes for CASSFLGDRVGGYTF.